Given below is one T cell receptor (beta chain) in context. Its antigen is not identified. Germline values: CDR1 SSHAT, CDR2 FNYEAQ (reference sequence). V was clipped by 5 bases and J by 9 bases, with 17 bases between them. The CDR3 length is 13 residues. The data belong to a study of cytomegalovirus exposure and HLA in healthy donors. Study results and limitations: Within the data, a cluster of highly shared sequence variants was likely a sequencing artifact. After further analysis at a later stage, roughly 15,000 TCR beta sequences were associated with HLA alleles at 0.05 false discovery rate. Investigators reported about 160 TCR beta chains as tied to cytomegalovirus.

It was with 60 Vbeta and 13 Jbeta primers that the PCR ran. Only in-frame clones appear in the TCRdb table, and some are missing; sequencing was by immunoSEQ multiplex PCR. The table has tens of thousands of clones, approximately 67% seen once. This chain links TRBV7-7 with TRBJ2-7; D possibly corresponds to TRBD2 (6 bases). The sequenced sample consisted of PBMCs. This sequence was found in a male donor in good health and CMV-seropositive. CDR3 in DNA: TGTGCCAGCAGCCCCGGGACTGACGGGGGGCAGTACTTC. The encoded protein is CASSPGTDGGQYF.